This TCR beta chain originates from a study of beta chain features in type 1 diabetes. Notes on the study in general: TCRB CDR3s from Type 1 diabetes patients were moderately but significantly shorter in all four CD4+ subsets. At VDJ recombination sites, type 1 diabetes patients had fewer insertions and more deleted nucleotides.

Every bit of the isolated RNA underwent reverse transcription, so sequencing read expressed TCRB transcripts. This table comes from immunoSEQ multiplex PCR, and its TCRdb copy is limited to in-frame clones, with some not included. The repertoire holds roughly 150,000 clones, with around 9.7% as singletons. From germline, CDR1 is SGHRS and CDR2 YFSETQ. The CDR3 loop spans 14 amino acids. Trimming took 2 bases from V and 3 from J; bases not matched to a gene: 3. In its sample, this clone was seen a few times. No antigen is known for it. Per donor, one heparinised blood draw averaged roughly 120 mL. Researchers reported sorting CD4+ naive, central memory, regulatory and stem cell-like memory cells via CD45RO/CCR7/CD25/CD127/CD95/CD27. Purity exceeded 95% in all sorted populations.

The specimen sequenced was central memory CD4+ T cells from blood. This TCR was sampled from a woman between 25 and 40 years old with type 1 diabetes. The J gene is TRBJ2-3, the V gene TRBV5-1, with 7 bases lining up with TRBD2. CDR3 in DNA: TGCGCCAGCAGCTTACCTAGCGGAACAGATACGCAGTATTTT. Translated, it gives CASSLPSGTDTQYF.